A single sample gave rise to the 28 T cell receptor beta chains below, sequenced in a study of blood T cell repertoires in COVID-19. Measured with immunoSEQ multiplex PCR; TCRdb has only the in-frame clones, and not every one. The sample has 90,000 to 100,000 clones, around 84% seen once. Sequenced sample: peripheral blood. Every receptor here comes from a woman aged 55-70 years with acute or convalescent COVID-19.

This clone was picked up one time. This chain connects TRBV4-2 to TRBJ2-5; TRBD2 is a possible D gene (6 bases). Germline V gene sequence: CDR1 LGHNA, CDR2 YNFKEQ. The CDR3 is 18 residues long. V lost 1 base to trimming and J lost 2 bases, with 20 bases between them. The CDR3 sequence is CASSQGGGQGISQETQYF. DNA of the CDR3: TGTGCCAGCAGCCAAGGTGGAGGGCAGGGCATATCACAAGAGACCCAGTACTTC.

This chain joins TRBV7-6 and TRBJ2-2; the match to TRBD2 covers 13 bases. CDR1 is SGHVS, CDR2 FNYEAQ, per germline. The CDR3 is 16 amino acids. V trimming: 5 bases; J trimming: 5 bases; junction bases outside the gene matches: 5. The CDR3 DNA follows: TGTGCCAGCAGCCGGACTAGCGGGGGATGGACCGGGGAGCTGTTTTTT. This sequence encodes CASSRTSGGWTGELFF.

The rearrangement links TRBV20-1 to TRBJ2-7, with unresolved D. Per germline, CDR1 DFQATT and CDR2 SNEGSKA (reference sequence). This CDR3 contains 11 residues. V lost 3 bases, J lost 3 bases, and 6 bases lay in between. The CDR3 region is CSASQDYEQYF. The CDR3 DNA sequence: TGCAGTGCTAGCCAGGACTACGAGCAGTACTTC.

In this sample, this clone turned up once. V gene TRBV5-1 combines with J gene TRBJ1-2; 7 nucleotides agree with TRBD1. Germline CDR1 SGHRS, CDR2 YFSETQ. This CDR3 comprises 14 residues. The trim removed 0 bases at V and 5 bases at J, leaving 4 bases unmatched. CDR3 nucleotides: TGCGCCAGCAGCTTGGGAGACAGGGCTTATGGCTACACCTTC. Encoded protein: CASSLGDRAYGYTF.

V is TRBV27 and J is TRBJ2-7; 11 bases fit TRBD1. The CDR3 has 15 amino acids. Germline V gives CDR1 MNHEY, CDR2 SMNVEV (reference sequence). With V trimmed by 6 bases and J by 2 bases, 6 bases remained unmatched. CDR3 amino acids: CASRHGGQGAYEQYF. The DNA of the CDR3 is TGTGCCAGCAGACATGGGGGACAGGGGGCCTACGAGCAGTACTTC.

The chain uses TRBV5-5 and TRBJ1-6; 9 positions match TRBD1. Germline CDR1 and CDR2: SGHKS and YYEKEE (reference sequence). CDR3 length: 15 residues. The trim removed 4 bases at V and 7 bases at J, leaving 6 bases unmatched. Here the CDR3 DNA reads TGTGCCAGCAGCCCCGGGACAGGGCGAAATTCACCCCTCCACTTT. Its translation is CASSPGTGRNSPLHF.

The chain has TRBV5-1 and TRBJ1-4, with D uncertain. CDR1 is SGHRS, CDR2 YFSETQ, per germline. This CDR3 contains 14 residues. The germline V and J ends were trimmed by 5 bases and 6 bases, with 14 bases remaining between them. The CDR3 sequence: CASSPATGDEKLFF. Written as DNA, the CDR3 is TGCGCCAGCAGTCCCGCTACCGGGGATGAAAAACTGTTTTTT.

This chain links TRBV20-1 with TRBJ1-1; D ambiguous. The CDR3 contains 11 residues. V dropped 1 base and J dropped 6 bases, with 6 bases sitting between them. CDR1 is DFQATT and CDR2 is SNEGSKA in the germline V gene (reference sequence). The CDR3 loop is CSARGRSEAFF. The CDR3 region has the DNA TGCAGTGCTAGAGGCAGGTCTGAAGCTTTCTTT.

This chain joins TRBV11-3 and TRBJ2-7, with D maybe TRBD1 (5 bases). The CDR3 length is 15 residues. Germline values: CDR1 SGHNT, CDR2 YENEEA. Trimming pared 0 bases from V and 3 bases from J, leaving 12 bases between. The CDR3, as DNA: TGTGCCAGCAGCTTAGACGCAGGGTCGGTCTACGAGCAGTACTTC. It specifies CASSLDAGSVYEQYF.

The chain combines TRBV2 with TRBJ1-1; 7 bases map to TRBD1. V shed 8 bases, J shed 10 bases, and the junction held 19 bases outside the gene matches. The CDR3 sequence is 15 residues long. Germline V gives CDR1 SNHLY, CDR2 FYNNEI. CDR3 residues: CASGTLTGARGSAFF. For the CDR3, the DNA is TGTGCCAGCGGGACGCTAACAGGGGCTAGAGGTTCAGCTTTCTTT.

The chain combines TRBV30 with TRBJ1-5; no clear D. The V end was cut by 0 bases, the J end by 5 bases, with 5 bases between. This CDR3 has 12 amino acids. The germline CDR1 and CDR2 sequences are GTSNPN and SVGIG (reference sequence). The CDR3 loop reads CAWSVRDQPQHF. CDR3 coding DNA: TGTGCCTGGAGTGTACGGGATCAGCCCCAGCATTTT.

The gene calls are TRBV6-5 and TRBJ2-1, with 9 bases matching TRBD2. Germline CDR1 MNHEY, CDR2 SVGAGI. After removal of 0 bases from V and 8 bases from J, the junction contained 8 bases not matched to a gene. CDR3 length: 16 amino acids. The CDR3 sequence is CASSYSPSGIHYEQFF. CDR3 coding DNA: TGTGCCAGCAGTTACTCGCCTAGCGGGATCCACTATGAGCAGTTCTTC.

The chain has TRBV5-1 and TRBJ2-4, with 12 bases fitting TRBD2. The CDR3 loop spans 17 amino acids. V was pared by 3 bases and J by 0 bases, with 4 bases of the junction left unmatched. In germline, CDR1 is SGHRS, CDR2 YFSETQ. DNA for the CDR3: TGCGCCAGCAGCTCTGGACTAGCGGGGCTAGCCAAAAACATTCAGTACTTC. Translating gives CASSSGLAGLAKNIQYF.

This clone has a single count. The chain employs TRBV18 and TRBJ1-4; perhaps TRBD1 as D (5 bases). The CDR3 consists of 12 residues. V gave up 3 bases and J gave up 8 bases, with 7 bases separating them. CDR1 is KGHSH and CDR2 is LQKENI in the germline V gene. In nucleotides, the CDR3 is TGTGCCAGCTCACCTGACAGAGAAAAACTGTTTTTT. Translation gives CASSPDREKLFF.

V is TRBV30 and J is TRBJ1-1; D is perhaps TRBD1 (6 bases). From germline, CDR1 is GTSNPN and CDR2 SVGIG (reference sequence). The CDR3 has 15 residues. V lost 2 bases and J lost 1, with 14 bases in between. The CDR3 here is CAWSHLVRGNTEAFF. In nucleotides, the CDR3 is TGTGCCTGGAGTCACCTTGTCAGGGGGAACACTGAAGCTTTCTTT.

V gene TRBV19 combines with J gene TRBJ1-1, with 10 bases aligning to TRBD1. Germline V CDR1 and CDR2: LNHDA, SQIVND (reference sequence). The junction had 9 bases not matched to a gene; V was cut back by 6 bases and J by 2 bases. This CDR3 has 16 amino acids. As DNA, the CDR3 is TGTGCCAGTAGGTCCGACAGGGGGCAACTAAACACTGAAGCTTTCTTT. It is translated as CASRSDRGQLNTEAFF.

The CDR3 DNA is TGTGCCAGCAGCCCCGCGGCTAATGAAAAACTGTTTTTT. Its protein product is CASSPAANEKLFF. J is TRBJ1-4 and V is TRBV7-9; D ambiguous. The CDR3 contains 13 residues. The germline gives CDR1 SEHNR, CDR2 FQNEAQ (reference sequence). V shed 5 bases and J shed 3 bases, with 7 bases lying between them.

This chain connects TRBV7-9 to TRBJ2-1, with 8 bases matching TRBD2. Germline loops: CDR1 SEHNR, CDR2 FQNEAQ (reference sequence). The CDR3 loop spans 16 amino acids. Trimming removed 0 bases from V and 8 bases from J; junction bases left unmatched: 9. CDR3 coding DNA: TGTGCCAGCAGCTTAGCTGGAGCGGGGGTGACGGATGAGCAGTTCTTC. Translated, it gives CASSLAGAGVTDEQFF.

This clone was seen just once. In nucleotides, the CDR3 is TGCGCCAGCAGCTGGGGACAGGGGCTCGCAGATACGCAGTATTTT. The encoded protein is CASSWGQGLADTQYF. The genes are TRBV5-1 and TRBJ2-3; 10 bases agree with TRBD1. This CDR3 has 15 amino acids. V trimming: 3 bases; J trimming: 4 bases; junction bases outside the gene matches: 5. Germline V lookup: CDR1 SGHRS, CDR2 YFSETQ.

The chain links TRBV3-1 (or the pseudogene TRBV3-2) to TRBJ2-4; D uncertain. Germline assignment: CDR1 LGHDT and CDR2 YNNKEL (reference sequence). The length of the CDR3 is 13 residues. With 0 bases removed from V and 15 bases from J, the gap between germline ends came to 15 bases. CDR3 protein: CASSQDPAIPGYF. In DNA form, the CDR3 reads TGTGCCAGCAGCCAAGATCCCGCAATCCCGGGGTACTTC.

This clone is a singleton in its sample. J is TRBJ1-5 and V is TRBV10-3, with a weak D call TRBD1 (5 bases). The CDR3 is 12 amino acids. Germline CDR1 reads ENHRY; CDR2 reads SYGVKD. V was shortened by 4 bases and J by 7 bases, with 8 bases between the two germline ends. The CDR3 reads CAISGGDQPQHF. The DNA for the CDR3 is TGTGCCATCAGTGGGGGGGACCAGCCCCAGCATTTT.

The rearrangement uses TRBV11-1 and TRBJ1-1, with D hard to call. This CDR3 is 13 amino acids long. Germline V gives CDR1 SGHAT, CDR2 FQDESV (reference sequence). V was cut by 4 bases and J by 0 bases, with 6 bases left in between. CDR3 sequence (DNA): TGTGCCAGCAGCTCGGGGTTGAACACTGAAGCTTTCTTT. Translation gives CASSSGLNTEAFF.

This clone is a singleton in its sample. The chain has TRBV4-1 and TRBJ2-7, with 7 bases that match TRBD2. The CDR3 is 15 residues long. Trimming took 3 bases from V and 6 from J; bases not matched to a gene: 11. Germline V gives CDR1 MGHRA, CDR2 YSYEKL. CDR3 sequence reads: CASSHDGTTGSEQYF. Here the CDR3 DNA reads TGCGCCAGCAGCCACGACGGGACTACCGGATCCGAGCAGTACTTC.

V gene TRBV30 combines with J gene TRBJ2-2; D remains unclear. V was clipped by 4 bases and J by 1 base, with 13 bases between them. The CDR3 runs to 15 residues. Germline CDR1 is GTSNPN and CDR2 is SVGIG (reference sequence). This chain's CDR3 is CAWKVAAVNTGELFF. CDR3 DNA sequence: TGTGCCTGGAAGGTGGCGGCCGTGAACACCGGGGAGCTGTTTTTT.

By sample share, this clone is medium-sized. For the CDR3, the DNA is TGTGCCAGCAGCTCTGGGGCCCGCGGGGGGTATTCACCCCTCCACTTT. Amino acids: CASSSGARGGYSPLHF. The chain couples TRBV7-2 to TRBJ1-6, with D tentatively TRBD1 (5 bases). Germline V gene lookup returns CDR1 SGHTA and CDR2 FQGNSA. This CDR3 is built from 16 residues. Trimming pared 4 bases from V and 8 bases from J, leaving 18 bases between.

This chain uses TRBV7-9 with TRBJ1-6; 7 bases map to TRBD1. The germline V gene has CDR1 SEHNR and CDR2 FQNEAQ (reference sequence). The trim removed 4 bases at V and 13 bases at J, leaving 4 bases unmatched. The CDR3 spans 12 residues. CDR3 loop: CASSYRGGPLHF. The CDR3 coding sequence is TGTGCCAGCAGCTACAGGGGCGGGCCCCTCCACTTT.

This clone was recorded once. The chain links TRBV5-1 to TRBJ2-3; 8 bases are a match to TRBD2. Germline trimming cut 4 bases from V and 2 bases from J; bases unmatched to any gene: 9. CDR3 size: 16 residues. Per the germline V gene, CDR1 is SGHRS and CDR2 is YFSETQ. In DNA, the CDR3 is TGCGCCAGCAGCCCTCTCATAGCGGGGAACACAGATACGCAGTATTTT. Its protein product is CASSPLIAGNTDTQYF.

The count of this clone is one. This chain joins TRBV18 and TRBJ2-3, with D perhaps matching TRBD1 (6 bases). This CDR3 contains 15 residues. V shed 4 bases and J shed 2 bases, with 13 bases lying between them. Germline V gene data show CDR1 as KGHSH and CDR2 as LQKENI. This CDR3 reads CASSLDRTYTDTQYF. CDR3 DNA sequence: TGTGCCAGCTCACTCGACAGGACTTACACAGATACGCAGTATTTT.